What follows are 2 T cell receptor beta chains derived from one specimen sequenced in a study of T cell changes during pregnancy in multiple sclerosis. Here immunoSEQ multiplex PCR was the method, and the copy in TCRdb shows in-frame clones only, minus some. The sample records 88,000 or so clones, 92% being singletons. The sequencing used peripheral blood, collected before pregnancy. These receptors all come from a female donor with multiple sclerosis, enrolled in a pregnancy study.

The chain recombines TRBV11-3 with TRBJ2-2; 13 bases line up with TRBD2. J was trimmed by 5 bases and V by 0 bases; bases with no gene match: 6. Per the germline V gene, CDR1 is SGHNT and CDR2 is YENEEA. The CDR3 is made up of 18 amino acids. DNA of the CDR3: TGTGCCAGCAGCTTAGAAGGACTAGCGGGGGCCAAAACCGGGGAGCTGTTTTTT. This gives the protein CASSLEGLAGAKTGELFF.

V and J are TRBV19 and TRBJ2-1; 8 bases match TRBD1. The CDR3 has 15 residues. V lost 6 bases, J lost 2 bases, and 6 bases stayed unmatched. Germline V gene lookup returns CDR1 LNHDA and CDR2 SQIVND (reference sequence). CDR3 in DNA: TGTGCCAGTAGCCAATCAGGGGGCACCTACAATGAGCAGTTCTTC. Translated: CASSQSGGTYNEQFF.